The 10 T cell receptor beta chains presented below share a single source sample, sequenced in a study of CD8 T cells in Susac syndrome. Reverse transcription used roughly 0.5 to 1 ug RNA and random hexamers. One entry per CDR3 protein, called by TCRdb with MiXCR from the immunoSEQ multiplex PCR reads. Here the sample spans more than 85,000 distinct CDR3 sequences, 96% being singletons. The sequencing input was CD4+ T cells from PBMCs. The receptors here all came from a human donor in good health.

The CDR3 region has the DNA TGTGCCAGCAGCCGTCCAGCGGGAGCCTACAATGAGCAGTTCTTC. It translates to CASSRPAGAYNEQFF. This chain joins TRBV5-6 and TRBJ2-1; 8 bases fit TRBD2. The CDR3 loop spans 15 amino acids. Trimming took 4 bases from V and 2 from J; bases not matched to a gene: 5. Germline assignment: CDR1 SGHDT and CDR2 YYEEEE. Full variable domain (missing parts from reference TRBV5-6 and TRBJ2-1): DAGVTQSPTHLIKTRGQQVTLRCSPKSGHDTVSWYQQALGQGPQFIFQYYEEEERQRGNFPDRFSGHQFPNYSSELNVNALLLGDSALYLCASSRPAGAYNEQFFGPGTRLTVL.

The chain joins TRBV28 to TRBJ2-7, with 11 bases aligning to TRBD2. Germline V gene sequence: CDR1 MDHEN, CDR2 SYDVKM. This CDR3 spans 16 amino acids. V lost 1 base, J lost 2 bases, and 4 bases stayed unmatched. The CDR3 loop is CASSLSASGRPYEQYF. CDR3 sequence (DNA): TGTGCCAGCAGTTTATCAGCTAGCGGGAGGCCCTACGAGCAGTACTTC.

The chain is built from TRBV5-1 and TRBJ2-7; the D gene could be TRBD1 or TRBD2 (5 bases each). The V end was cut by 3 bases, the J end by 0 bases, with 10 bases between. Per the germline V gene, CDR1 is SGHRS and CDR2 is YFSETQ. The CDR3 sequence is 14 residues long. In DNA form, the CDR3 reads TGCGCCAGCAGCTCGGGACGGATCTCCTACGAGCAGTACTTC. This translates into CASSSGRISYEQYF. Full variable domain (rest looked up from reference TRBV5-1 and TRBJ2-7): KAGVTQTPRYLIKTRGQQVTLSCSPISGHRSVSWYQQTPGQGLQFLFEYFSETQRNKGNFPGRFSGRQFSNSRSEMNVSTLELGDSALYLCASSSGRISYEQYFGPGTRLTVT.

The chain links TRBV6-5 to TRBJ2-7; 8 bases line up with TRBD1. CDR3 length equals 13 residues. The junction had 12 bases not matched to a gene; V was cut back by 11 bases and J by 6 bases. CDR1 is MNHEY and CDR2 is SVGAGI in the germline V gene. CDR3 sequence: CASHAPGTGEQYF. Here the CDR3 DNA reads TGTGCCTCTCACGCGCCCGGGACAGGCGAGCAGTACTTC.

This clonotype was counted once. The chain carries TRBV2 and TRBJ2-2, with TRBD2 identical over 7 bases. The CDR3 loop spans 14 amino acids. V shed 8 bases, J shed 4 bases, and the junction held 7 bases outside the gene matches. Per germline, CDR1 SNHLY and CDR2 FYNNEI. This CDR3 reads CASFFGTTTGELFF. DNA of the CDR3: TGTGCCAGCTTCTTCGGGACTACCACCGGGGAGCTGTTTTTT.

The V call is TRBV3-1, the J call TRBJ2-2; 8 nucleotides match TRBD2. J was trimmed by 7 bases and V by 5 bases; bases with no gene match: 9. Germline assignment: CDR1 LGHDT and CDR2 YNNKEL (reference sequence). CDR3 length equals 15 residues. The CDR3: CASSAPGLEVGELFF. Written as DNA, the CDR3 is TGTGCCAGCAGCGCGCCGGGACTAGAAGTCGGGGAGCTGTTTTTT.

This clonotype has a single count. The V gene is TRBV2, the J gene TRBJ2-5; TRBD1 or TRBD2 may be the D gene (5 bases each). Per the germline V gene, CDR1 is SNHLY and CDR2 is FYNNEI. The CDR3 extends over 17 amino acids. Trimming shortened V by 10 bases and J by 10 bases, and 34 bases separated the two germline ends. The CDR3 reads CATSKGAGPLKSGIQYF. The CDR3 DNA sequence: TGTGCCACCAGCAAAGGGGCGGGCCCCCTTAAGAGTGGGATCCAGTACTTC.

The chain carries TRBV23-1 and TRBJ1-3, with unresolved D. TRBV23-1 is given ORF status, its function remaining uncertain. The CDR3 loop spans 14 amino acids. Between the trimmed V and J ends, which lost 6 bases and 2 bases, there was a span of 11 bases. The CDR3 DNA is TGCGCCAGCAGCCCTTCGGAACCTGGAAACACCATATATTTT. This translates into CASSPSEPGNTIYF.

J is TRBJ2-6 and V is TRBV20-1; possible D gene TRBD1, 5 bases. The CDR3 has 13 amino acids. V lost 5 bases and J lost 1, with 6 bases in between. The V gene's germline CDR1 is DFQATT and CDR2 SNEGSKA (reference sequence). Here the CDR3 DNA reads TGCAGTGCTTGGACATCTGGGGCCAACGTCCTGACTTTC. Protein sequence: CSAWTSGANVLTF.

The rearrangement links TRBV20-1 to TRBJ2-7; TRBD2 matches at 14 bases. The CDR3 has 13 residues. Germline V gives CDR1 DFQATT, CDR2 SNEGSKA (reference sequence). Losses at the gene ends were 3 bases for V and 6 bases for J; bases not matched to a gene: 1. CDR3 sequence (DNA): TGCAGTGCTAGTGGACTAGCGGGAGGCGAGCAGTACTTC. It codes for CSASGLAGGEQYF.